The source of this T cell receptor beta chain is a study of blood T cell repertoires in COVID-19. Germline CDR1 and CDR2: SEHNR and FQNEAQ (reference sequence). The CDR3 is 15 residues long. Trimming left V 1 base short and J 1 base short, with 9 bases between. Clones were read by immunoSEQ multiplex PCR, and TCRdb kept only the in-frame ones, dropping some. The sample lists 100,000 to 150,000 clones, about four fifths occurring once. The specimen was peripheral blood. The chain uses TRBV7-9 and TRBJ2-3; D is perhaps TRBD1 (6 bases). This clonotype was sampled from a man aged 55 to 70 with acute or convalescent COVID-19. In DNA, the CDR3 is TGTGCCAGCAGCTTAGTTGCAGGGGGCACAGATACGCAGTATTTT. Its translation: CASSLVAGGTDTQYF.